This TCR beta chain was identified in a study of blood T cell repertoires in COVID-19. Across the whole study: Donors in the United States, Italy and Spain gave samples during acute or convalescent COVID-19. The cDNA or gDNA used as material had been derived from T cells, B-cell-depleted T cells, or PBMCs.

Source study methods: Amplification from reference gene primers served as the basis for estimated nucleated cell counts. Profiled with immunoSEQ multiplex PCR; TCRdb holds only in-frame clones, not every one. V and J calls and clone size follow that table, whereas D and trimming were derived from the DNA. The sample includes around 500,000 clones, approximately 85% of them seen just once. Trimming stripped 1 base from V and 6 bases from J, with 13 bases between. The CDR3 extends over 14 amino acids. Germline CDR1 SEHNR, CDR2 FQNEAQ (reference sequence). The TCR comes from a human donor in a cohort sampled during active COVID-19. The chain employs TRBV7-9 and TRBJ2-7; possibly TRBD1 for D (6 bases). Sequencing was performed on peripheral blood. CDR3: CASSLDLRGFEQYF. Written as DNA, the CDR3 is TGTGCCAGCAGCTTAGACCTCAGGGGCTTCGAGCAGTACTTC.